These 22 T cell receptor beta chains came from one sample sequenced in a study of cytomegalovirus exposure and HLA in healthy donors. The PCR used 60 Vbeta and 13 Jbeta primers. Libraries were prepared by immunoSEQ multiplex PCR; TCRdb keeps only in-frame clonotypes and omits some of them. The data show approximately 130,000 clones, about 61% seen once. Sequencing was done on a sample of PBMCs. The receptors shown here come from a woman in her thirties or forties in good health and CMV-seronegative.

The CDR3, as DNA: TGTGCCAGCAGTTCCCCCAGCAGGGGAGAGACCCAGTACTTC. Its translation: CASSSPSRGETQYF. The chain combines TRBV27 with TRBJ2-5, with D perhaps TRBD1 (6 bases). Trimming shortened V by 4 bases and J by 4 bases, and 13 bases separated the two germline ends. Germline V gives CDR1 MNHEY, CDR2 SMNVEV (reference sequence). This CDR3 has 14 amino acids.

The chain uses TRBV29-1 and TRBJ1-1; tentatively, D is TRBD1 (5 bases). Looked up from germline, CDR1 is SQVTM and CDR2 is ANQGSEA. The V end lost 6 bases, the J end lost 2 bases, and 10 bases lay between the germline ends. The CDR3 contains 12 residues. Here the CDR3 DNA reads TGCAGCGTCGGACACATTAACACTGAAGCTTTCTTT. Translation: CSVGHINTEAFF.

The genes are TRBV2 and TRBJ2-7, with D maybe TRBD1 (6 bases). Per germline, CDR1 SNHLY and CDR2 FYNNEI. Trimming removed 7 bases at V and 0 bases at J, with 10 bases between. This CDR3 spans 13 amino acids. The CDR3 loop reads CASKRDNSYEQYF. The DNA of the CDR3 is TGTGCCAGCAAACGGGACAACTCCTACGAGCAGTACTTC.

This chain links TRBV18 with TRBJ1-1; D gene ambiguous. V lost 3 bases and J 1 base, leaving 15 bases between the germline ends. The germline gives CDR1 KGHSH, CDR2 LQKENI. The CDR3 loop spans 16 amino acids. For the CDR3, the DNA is TGTGCCAGCTCACCCCCGATACAGAACCGGAACACTGAAGCTTTCTTT. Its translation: CASSPPIQNRNTEAFF.

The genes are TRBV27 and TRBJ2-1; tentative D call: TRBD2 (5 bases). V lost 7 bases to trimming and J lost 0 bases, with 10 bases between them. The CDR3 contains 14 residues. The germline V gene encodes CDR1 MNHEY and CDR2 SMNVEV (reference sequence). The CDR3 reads CASMSGLSYNEQFF. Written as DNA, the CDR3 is TGTGCCAGCATGTCAGGACTCTCCTACAATGAGCAGTTCTTC.

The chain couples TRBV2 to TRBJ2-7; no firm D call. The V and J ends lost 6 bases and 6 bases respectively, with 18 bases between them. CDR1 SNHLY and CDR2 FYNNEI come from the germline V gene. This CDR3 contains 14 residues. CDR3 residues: CASRQNSLSTEQYF. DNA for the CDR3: TGTGCCAGCAGGCAAAATAGTCTGTCAACCGAGCAGTACTTC. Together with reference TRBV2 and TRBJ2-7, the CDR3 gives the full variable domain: EPEVTQTPSHQVTQMGQEVILRCVPISNHLYFYWYRQILGQKVEFLVSFYNNEISEKSEIFDDQFSVERPDGSNFTLKIRSTKLEDSAMYFCASRQNSLSTEQYFGPGTRLTVT.

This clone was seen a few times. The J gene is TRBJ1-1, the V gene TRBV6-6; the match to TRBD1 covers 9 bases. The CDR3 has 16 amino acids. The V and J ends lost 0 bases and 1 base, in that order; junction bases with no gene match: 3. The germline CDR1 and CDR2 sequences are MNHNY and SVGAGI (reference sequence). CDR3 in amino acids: CASSYSPGQGNTEAFF. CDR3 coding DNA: TGTGCCAGCAGTTACTCGCCGGGACAGGGGAACACTGAAGCTTTCTTT.

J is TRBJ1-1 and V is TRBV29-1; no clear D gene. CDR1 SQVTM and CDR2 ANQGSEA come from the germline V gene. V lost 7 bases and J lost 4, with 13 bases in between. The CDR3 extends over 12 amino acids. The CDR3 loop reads CSAEELFTEAFF. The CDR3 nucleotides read TGCAGCGCCGAGGAACTGTTCACTGAAGCTTTCTTT.

The CDR3 DNA is TGCGCCAGCAGCGAACCGGACAGGCCCTATGGCTACACCTTC. Translation: CASSEPDRPYGYTF. The rearrangement uses TRBV5-1 and TRBJ1-2; 7 positions agree with TRBD1. The V and J ends lost 4 bases and 4 bases, in that order; junction bases with no gene match: 7. Germline V gene sequence: CDR1 SGHRS, CDR2 YFSETQ. The CDR3 length is 14 residues.

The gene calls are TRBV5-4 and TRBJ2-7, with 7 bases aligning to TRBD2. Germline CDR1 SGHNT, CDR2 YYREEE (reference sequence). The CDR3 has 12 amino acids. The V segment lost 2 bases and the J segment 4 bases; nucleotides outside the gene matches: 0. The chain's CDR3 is CASSFGGYEQYF. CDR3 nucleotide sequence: TGTGCCAGCAGCTTCGGGGGGTACGAGCAGTACTTC.

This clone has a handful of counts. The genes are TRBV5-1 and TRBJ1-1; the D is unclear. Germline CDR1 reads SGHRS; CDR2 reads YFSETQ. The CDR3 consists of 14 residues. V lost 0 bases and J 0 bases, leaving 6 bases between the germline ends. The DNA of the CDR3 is TGCGCCAGCAGCTTGGTCTCCCTGAACACTGAAGCTTTCTTT. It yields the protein CASSLVSLNTEAFF.

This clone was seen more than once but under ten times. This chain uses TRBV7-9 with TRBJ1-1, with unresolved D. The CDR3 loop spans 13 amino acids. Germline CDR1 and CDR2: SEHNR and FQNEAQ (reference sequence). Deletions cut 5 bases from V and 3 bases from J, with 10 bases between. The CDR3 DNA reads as TGTGCCAGCAGCGTAAACGGGGACACTGAAGCTTTCTTT. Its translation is CASSVNGDTEAFF.

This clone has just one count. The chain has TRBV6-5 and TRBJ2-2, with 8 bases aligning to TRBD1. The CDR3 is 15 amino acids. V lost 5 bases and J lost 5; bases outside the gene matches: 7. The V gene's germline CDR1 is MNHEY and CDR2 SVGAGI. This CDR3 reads CASSRTGPGTGELFF. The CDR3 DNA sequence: TGTGCCAGCAGTCGGACAGGGCCAGGAACCGGGGAGCTGTTTTTT.

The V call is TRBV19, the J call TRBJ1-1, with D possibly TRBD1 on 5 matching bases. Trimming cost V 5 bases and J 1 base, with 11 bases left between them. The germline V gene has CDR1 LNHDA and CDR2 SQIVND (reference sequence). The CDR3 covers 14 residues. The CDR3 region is CASSPQTANTEAFF. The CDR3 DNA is TGTGCCAGTAGTCCACAGACAGCGAACACTGAAGCTTTCTTT.

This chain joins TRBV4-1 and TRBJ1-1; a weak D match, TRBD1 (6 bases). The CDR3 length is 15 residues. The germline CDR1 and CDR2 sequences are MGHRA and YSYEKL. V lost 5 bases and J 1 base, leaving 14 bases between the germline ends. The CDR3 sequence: CASSVRQDRNTEAFF. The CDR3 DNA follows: TGCGCCAGCAGCGTCCGACAGGACAGGAACACTGAAGCTTTCTTT.

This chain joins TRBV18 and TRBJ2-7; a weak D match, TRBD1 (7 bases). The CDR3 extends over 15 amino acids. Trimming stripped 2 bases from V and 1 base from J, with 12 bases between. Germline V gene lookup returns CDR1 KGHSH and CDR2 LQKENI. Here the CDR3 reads CASSPETGRSYEQYF. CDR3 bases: TGTGCCAGCTCACCAGAGACAGGGAGGTCCTACGAGCAGTACTTC. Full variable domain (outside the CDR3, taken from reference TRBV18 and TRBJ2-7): NAGVMQNPRHLVRRRGQEARLRCSPMKGHSHVYWYRQLPEEGLKFMVYLQKENIIDESGMPKERFSAEFPKEGPSILRIQQVVRGDSAAYFCASSPETGRSYEQYFGPGTRLTVT.

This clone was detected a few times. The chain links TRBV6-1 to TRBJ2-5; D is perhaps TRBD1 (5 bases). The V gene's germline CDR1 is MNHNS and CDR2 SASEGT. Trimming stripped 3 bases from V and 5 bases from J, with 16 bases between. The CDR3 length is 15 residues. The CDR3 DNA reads TGTGCCAGCAGTGATGAGTCGGCAGGGCGGGAGACCCAGTACTTC. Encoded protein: CASSDESAGRETQYF.

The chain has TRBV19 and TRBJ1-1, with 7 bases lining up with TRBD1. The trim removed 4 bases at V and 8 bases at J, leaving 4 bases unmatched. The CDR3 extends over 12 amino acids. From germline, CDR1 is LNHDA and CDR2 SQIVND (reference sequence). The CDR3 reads CASSTRDREAFF. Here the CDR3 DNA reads TGTGCCAGTAGTACCAGGGACAGAGAAGCTTTCTTT.

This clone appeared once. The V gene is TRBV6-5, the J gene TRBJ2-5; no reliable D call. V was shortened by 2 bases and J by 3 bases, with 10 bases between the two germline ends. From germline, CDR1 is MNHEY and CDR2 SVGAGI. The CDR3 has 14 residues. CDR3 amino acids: CASSYRAGKETQYF. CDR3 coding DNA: TGTGCCAGCAGTTACCGCGCAGGAAAAGAGACCCAGTACTTC.

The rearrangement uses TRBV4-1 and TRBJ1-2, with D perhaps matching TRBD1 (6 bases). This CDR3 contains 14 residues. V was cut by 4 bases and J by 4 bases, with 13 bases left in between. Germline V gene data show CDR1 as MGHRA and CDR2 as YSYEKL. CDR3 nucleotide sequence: TGCGCCAGCAGCCCTTTAGGGGGTTCCTATGGCTACACCTTC. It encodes CASSPLGGSYGYTF.

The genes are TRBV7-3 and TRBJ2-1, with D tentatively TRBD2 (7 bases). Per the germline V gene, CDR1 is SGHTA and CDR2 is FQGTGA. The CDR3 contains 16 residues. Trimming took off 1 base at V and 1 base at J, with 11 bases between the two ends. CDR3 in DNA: TGTGCCAGCAGCTTAAGGGCGGGGGCTTCCTACAATGAGCAGTTCTTC. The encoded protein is CASSLRAGASYNEQFF.

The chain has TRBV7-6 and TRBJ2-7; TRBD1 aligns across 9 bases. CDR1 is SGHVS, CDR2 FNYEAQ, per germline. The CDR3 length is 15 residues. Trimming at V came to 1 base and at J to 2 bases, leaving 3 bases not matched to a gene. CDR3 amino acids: CASSLDRGPAYEQYF. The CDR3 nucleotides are TGTGCCAGCAGCTTAGACAGGGGGCCAGCCTACGAGCAGTACTTC.